Below, 27 T cell receptor beta chains from the same sample are listed, as sequenced in a study of graft-versus-host responses after intestinal transplantation. Method: immunoSEQ multiplex PCR; TCRdb's copy keeps in-frame clones and lacks some. The table includes 40,000 or so clones, about 90% detected once. Sequencing used PBMCs, obtained around 270 days after transplant. The receptors originated from a human patient who received an intestinal transplant, so some T cells may come from the graft donor.

The chain uses TRBV5-4 and TRBJ2-3, with 11 bases aligning to TRBD2. V shed 4 bases, J shed 0 bases, and the junction held 4 bases outside the gene matches. CDR1 is SGHNT, CDR2 YYREEE, per germline (reference sequence). The CDR3 spans 16 residues. The CDR3: CASSLASGGSTDTQYF. In nucleotides, the CDR3 is TGTGCCAGCAGCCTGGCTAGCGGGGGGAGCACAGATACGCAGTATTTT.

The rearrangement links TRBV7-9 to TRBJ2-1; TRBD1 might be the D (6 bases). The CDR3 covers 17 residues. The ends were cut back, 1 base at V and 2 bases at J, with 15 bases in the middle. Looked up from germline, CDR1 is SEHNR and CDR2 is FQNEAQ (reference sequence). Here the CDR3 reads CASSLGDIRGPYNEQFF. CDR3 nucleotides: TGTGCCAGCAGCTTAGGGGACATCAGGGGCCCCTACAATGAGCAGTTCTTC.

The genes are TRBV7-1 and TRBJ1-5, with D possibly being TRBD1 (5 bases). TRBV7-1 is designated an ORF whose function remains uncertain. The CDR3 has 15 amino acids. V was pared by 4 bases and J by 4 bases, with 14 bases between. CDR3 sequence: CASSLARVGNQPQHF. DNA for the CDR3: TGTGCCAGCAGCTTAGCCAGGGTGGGGAATCAGCCCCAGCATTTT.

This chain links TRBV5-6 with TRBJ2-3; 7 bases are a match to TRBD1. This CDR3 has 14 amino acids. V gave up 2 bases and J gave up 3 bases; unmatched junction bases: 3. CDR1 and CDR2 from the germline V gene are SGHDT and YYEEEE. The CDR3 spells CASSLRGRTDTQYF. The CDR3 DNA is TGTGCCAGCAGCTTAAGGGGGCGAACAGATACGCAGTATTTT.

The chain has TRBV5-3 and TRBJ2-5, with TRBD2 matching 9 bases. Being an ORF, TRBV5-3 has a function that is uncertain. Trimming cost V 5 bases and J 5 bases; bases outside gene matches: 19. The CDR3 covers 18 residues. The CDR3 region is CARRTIASGGKVRETQYF. The DNA of the CDR3 is TGTGCCAGAAGAACCATAGCCAGCGGGGGGAAGGTTCGCGAGACCCAGTACTTC.

This chain links TRBV29-1 with TRBJ2-1, with 8 positions matching TRBD2. This CDR3 contains 13 residues. The V segment lost 7 bases and the J segment 9 bases; nucleotides outside the gene matches: 11. The germline V gene has CDR1 SQVTM and CDR2 ANQGSEA. In DNA, the CDR3 is TGCAGCGGCGCGGGACTAGGTTCCACTGAGCAGTTCTTC. As protein: CSGAGLGSTEQFF.

The chain carries TRBV5-8 and TRBJ1-6; TRBD1 is a possible D gene (6 bases). V was trimmed by 0 bases and J by 8 bases, leaving 21 bases between them. Germline CDR1 and CDR2: SGHTS and YDEGEE. The CDR3 sequence is 18 residues long. Here the CDR3 DNA reads TGTGCCAGCAGCTTGGCCGCTCGAACAGGGCAGACAGATTCACCCCTCCACTTT. This translates into CASSLAARTGQTDSPLHF.

V gene TRBV4-1 combines with J gene TRBJ1-2, with no clear D. V gave up 2 bases and J gave up 7 bases, with 20 bases separating them. CDR3 length equals 16 residues. CDR1 and CDR2 (germline): MGHRA, YSYEKL. The CDR3 coding sequence is TGCGCCAGCAGCCAACCGACTGACCCTTTAACTGGTGGCTACACCTTC. Residues: CASSQPTDPLTGGYTF.

The V and J genes are TRBV5-1 and TRBJ2-1; D not resolved. This CDR3 is built from 12 residues. The V end was cut by 4 bases, the J end by 7 bases, with 9 bases between. The germline CDR1 and CDR2 sequences are SGHRS and YFSETQ. The CDR3 DNA reads TGCGCCAGCAGCCAAAATCTGAATGAGCAGTTCTTC. This encodes CASSQNLNEQFF.

The J gene is TRBJ2-7, the V gene TRBV7-3, with D perhaps given as TRBD1 or TRBD2 (5 bases each). Trimming removed 6 bases from V and 0 bases from J, with 18 bases in between. From germline, CDR1 is SGHTA and CDR2 FQGTGA. This CDR3 region has 16 residues. As DNA, the CDR3 is TGTGCCAGCAGACTTACCGGGACCGTAAGCTCCTACGAGCAGTACTTC. Protein sequence: CASRLTGTVSSYEQYF.

J is TRBJ2-7 and V is TRBV4-1; D is ambiguous. Deletions cut 0 bases from V and 9 bases from J, with 15 bases between. This CDR3 region has 14 residues. Germline V gene lookup returns CDR1 MGHRA and CDR2 YSYEKL. In DNA, the CDR3 is TGCGCCAGCAGCCAAGAAATTGGTCCGGTGGGGCAGTACTTC. It is translated as CASSQEIGPVGQYF.

The chain combines TRBV18 with TRBJ2-2; D may match TRBD1 or TRBD2 (6 bases each). Per the germline V gene, CDR1 is KGHSH and CDR2 is LQKENI. Trimming removed 0 bases from V and 0 bases from J, with 8 bases in between. The CDR3 runs to 16 residues. CDR3 region: CASSPPEGANTGELFF. CDR3 sequence (DNA): TGTGCCAGCTCACCACCGGAGGGGGCGAACACCGGGGAGCTGTTTTTT.

This clone is a singleton in its sample. V is TRBV29-1 and J is TRBJ1-2, with TRBD1 identical over 8 bases. Germline trimming cut 7 bases from V and 4 bases from J; bases unmatched to any gene: 2. The V gene's germline CDR1 is SQVTM and CDR2 ANQGSEA. The CDR3 length is 11 residues. This CDR3 is CSAGTGYGYTF. The CDR3, as DNA: TGCAGCGCCGGGACAGGCTATGGCTACACCTTC.

The chain links TRBV6-1 to TRBJ2-3; 9 positions agree with TRBD2. Germline assignment: CDR1 MNHNS and CDR2 SASEGT. The length of the CDR3 is 15 residues. The V gene end was trimmed by 4 bases and the J gene end by 0 bases; junction bases not matched to a gene: 2. The DNA of the CDR3 is TGTGCCAGCAGTGGACTAGCGGTTAGCACAGATACGCAGTATTTT. Protein: CASSGLAVSTDTQYF.

The count of this clone is one. The chain uses TRBV6-1 and TRBJ1-1; D is unclear. The V gene lost 4 bases and the J gene lost 0 bases, with 9 bases spanning the gap. Germline V gives CDR1 MNHNS, CDR2 SASEGT. The CDR3 totals 14 residues. The CDR3: CASSVYRLNTEAFF. The CDR3 nucleotides are TGTGCCAGCAGTGTATACCGATTGAACACTGAAGCTTTCTTT.

This clone has only a few counts. This chain uses TRBV5-1 with TRBJ1-1; 12 bases match TRBD1. The V segment lost 3 bases and the J segment 8 bases; nucleotides outside the gene matches: 11. The CDR3 extends over 16 amino acids. The germline gives CDR1 SGHRS, CDR2 YFSETQ. CDR3 region: CASSSSPGQGATEAFF. As DNA, the CDR3 is TGCGCCAGCAGCTCCTCCCCGGGACAGGGGGCTACCGAAGCTTTCTTT.

The V gene is TRBV19, the J gene TRBJ2-5; D is ambiguous. CDR3 size: 13 residues. Germline V gene sequence: CDR1 LNHDA, CDR2 SQIVND (reference sequence). Trimming removed 3 bases from V and 4 bases from J, with 9 bases in between. The CDR3 DNA sequence: TGTGCCAGTAGTATTCTGATCGGAGAGACCCAGTACTTC. It is translated as CASSILIGETQYF.

J is TRBJ1-1 and V is TRBV11-1; D perhaps matches TRBD1 (6 bases). In germline, CDR1 is SGHAT, CDR2 FQDESV (reference sequence). Trimming took 1 base from V and 6 from J, leaving 9 bases between them. The CDR3 runs 13 residues. The CDR3 region is CASSLVTGSEAFF. In DNA form, the CDR3 reads TGTGCCAGCAGCTTAGTGACAGGCTCTGAAGCTTTCTTT.

The CDR3 protein is CASSDSENSPLHF. DNA for the CDR3: TGTGCCAGCAGTGACTCGGAAAATTCACCCCTCCACTTT. This chain uses TRBV6-4 with TRBJ1-6; D unresolved. With 0 bases removed from V and 7 bases from J, the gap between germline ends came to 4 bases. The CDR3 contains 13 residues. Germline CDR1 reads MRHNA; CDR2 reads SNTAGT.

The chain combines TRBV7-2 with TRBJ2-1, with 14 positions matching TRBD2. V lost 4 bases, J lost 6 bases, and 2 bases stayed unmatched. Per germline, CDR1 SGHTA and CDR2 FQGNSA. The CDR3 loop spans 15 amino acids. This CDR3 reads CASSSGLAGANEQFF. DNA of the CDR3: TGTGCCAGCAGCTCGGGACTAGCGGGGGCCAATGAGCAGTTCTTC.

The chain carries TRBV7-9 and TRBJ2-5; D gene ambiguous. CDR1 and CDR2 (germline): SEHNR, FQNEAQ (reference sequence). V was pared by 5 bases and J by 1 base, with 14 bases between. This CDR3 spans 15 amino acids. CDR3 amino acids: CASSPKETPQETQYF. The CDR3 DNA sequence: TGTGCCAGCAGCCCAAAAGAAACACCCCAAGAGACCCAGTACTTC.

V gene TRBV18 combines with J gene TRBJ2-1; D not certain. This CDR3 comprises 12 residues. The germline V and J ends were trimmed by 3 bases and 8 bases, with 8 bases remaining between them. Per the germline V gene, CDR1 is KGHSH and CDR2 is LQKENI. CDR3 sequence reads: CASSPHSDEQFF. As DNA, the CDR3 is TGTGCCAGCTCACCCCATTCGGATGAGCAGTTCTTC. Together with reference TRBV18 and TRBJ2-1, the CDR3 gives the full variable domain: NAGVMQNPRHLVRRRGQEARLRCSPMKGHSHVYWYRQLPEEGLKFMVYLQKENIIDESGMPKERFSAEFPKEGPSILRIQQVVRGDSAAYFCASSPHSDEQFFGPGTRLTVL.

The V call is TRBV4-1, the J call TRBJ2-5; 13 nucleotides align to TRBD2. V shed 1 base, J shed 3 bases, and the junction held 2 bases outside the gene matches. The CDR3 length is 16 residues. CDR1 MGHRA and CDR2 YSYEKL come from the germline V gene. The DNA of the CDR3 is TGCGCCAGCAGCCAAGGACTAGCGGGGGGAAAAGAGACCCAGTACTTC. This gives the protein CASSQGLAGGKETQYF.

The gene calls are TRBV5-1 and TRBJ2-3, with D perhaps TRBD1 (6 bases). Germline assignment: CDR1 SGHRS and CDR2 YFSETQ. Trimming took 2 bases from V and 2 from J, leaving 9 bases between them. The CDR3 extends over 14 amino acids. CDR3 region: CASSFGGPTDTQYF. DNA of the CDR3: TGCGCCAGCAGCTTTGGGGGCCCCACAGATACGCAGTATTTT.

V usage is TRBV5-1 and J usage is TRBJ2-1; the D call may be TRBD1 or TRBD2 (6 bases each). V was pared by 3 bases and J by 3 bases, with 16 bases between. Looked up from germline, CDR1 is SGHRS and CDR2 is YFSETQ. The CDR3 has 16 amino acids. The CDR3 nucleotides read TGCGCCAGCAGCTATCTGTGGGGGGCAGGCTACAATGAGCAGTTCTTC. Translated: CASSYLWGAGYNEQFF.

The V gene is TRBV20-1, the J gene TRBJ1-1; no firm D call. Germline V gives CDR1 DFQATT, CDR2 SNEGSKA (reference sequence). Trimming shortened V by 4 bases and J by 8 bases, and 8 bases separated the two germline ends. CDR3 size: 10 residues. CDR3 sequence: CSAKRLEAFF. The CDR3, as DNA: TGCAGTGCTAAGCGGCTGGAAGCTTTCTTT.

The chain recombines TRBV12-2 with TRBJ2-1; the table assigns TRBD2, which was not confirmed against the DNA. TRBV12-2 is a pseudogene locus. The length of the CDR3 is 17 residues. CDR3 bases: TGTGCAAGTCGCTTAGTATCGACTAGCGGTCCCTACAATGAGCAGTTCTTC. Translation: CASRLVSTSGPYNEQFF.